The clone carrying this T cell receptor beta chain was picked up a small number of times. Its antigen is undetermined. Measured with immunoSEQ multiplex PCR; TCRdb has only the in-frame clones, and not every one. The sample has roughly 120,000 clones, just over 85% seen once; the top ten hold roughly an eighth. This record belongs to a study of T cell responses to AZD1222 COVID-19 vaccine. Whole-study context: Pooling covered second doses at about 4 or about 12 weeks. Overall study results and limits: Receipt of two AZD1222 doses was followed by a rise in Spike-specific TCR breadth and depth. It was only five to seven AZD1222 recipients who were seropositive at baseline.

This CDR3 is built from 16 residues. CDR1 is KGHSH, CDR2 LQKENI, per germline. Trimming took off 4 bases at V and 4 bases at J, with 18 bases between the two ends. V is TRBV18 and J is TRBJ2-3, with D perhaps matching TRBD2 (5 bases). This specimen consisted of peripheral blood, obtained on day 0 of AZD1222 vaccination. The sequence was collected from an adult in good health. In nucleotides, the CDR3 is TGTGCCAGCTCACTCATACAGAGCTACGGGGCAGATACGCAGTATTTT. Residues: CASSLIQSYGADTQYF.